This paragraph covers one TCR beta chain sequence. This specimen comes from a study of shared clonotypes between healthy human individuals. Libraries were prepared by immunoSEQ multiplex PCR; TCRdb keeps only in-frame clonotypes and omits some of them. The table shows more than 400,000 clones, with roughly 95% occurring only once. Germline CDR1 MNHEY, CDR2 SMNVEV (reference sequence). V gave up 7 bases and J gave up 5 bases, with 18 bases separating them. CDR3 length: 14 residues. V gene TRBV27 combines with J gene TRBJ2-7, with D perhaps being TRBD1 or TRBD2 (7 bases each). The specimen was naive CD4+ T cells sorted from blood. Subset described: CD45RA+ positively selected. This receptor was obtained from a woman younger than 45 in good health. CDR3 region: CASKGASGGDEQYF. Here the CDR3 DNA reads TGTGCCAGCAAGGGGGCTAGCGGTGGTGACGAGCAGTACTTC.